This record looks at one T cell receptor (beta chain) sequence and its context. What it binds is not known. The source of the sample is a study of T cells after yellow fever vaccination. TCR cDNA was made by 5'RACE template switching, adding a universal primer site and UMIs. TCRdb called the 5' RACE reads again in MiXCR, with one record for every CDR3 protein. The sample records hundreds of thousands of distinct CDR3 sequences, around 3.6% being singletons. Regarding the study as a whole: Contaminants from the bulk population, in the form of abundant clonotypes, could be found in FACS-sorted repertoires.

The sequencing used PBMCs, collected on the day of the yellow fever booster vaccination. The sequence came from a man aged 18-30 years who received the YFV17D yellow fever vaccine.

The CDR3: CASSPRDGANVLTF. The CDR3 DNA reads TGTGCCAGCAGCCCCAGGGATGGGGCCAACGTCCTGACTTTC. The chain links TRBV3-1 to TRBJ2-6; perhaps TRBD1 as D (5 bases). The CDR3 contains 14 residues. Germline lookup yields CDR1 LGHDT and CDR2 YNNKEL (reference sequence). V lost 4 bases and J 3 bases, leaving 7 bases between the germline ends.